This TCR beta chain was sequenced for a study of early T cells in non-severe SARS-CoV-2 infection (dated by TCRdb to about 2021). Background for the entire study: Because TCR sequencing relied on bulk RNA taken from unsorted whole blood, pairing of alpha and beta chains was not possible.

The study was a case-control design nested within a healthcare worker cohort in London, UK, with weekly nasopharyngeal swab PCR tests and blood sampling. Healthcare workers were enrolled in the week of the UK lockdown, from 23 to 31 March 2020, and were followed every week for up to roughly 16 weeks. This clonotype was seen a few times. Its antigen remains undetermined. No base quality values were provided; no much bigger clone lies one nucleotide off. General conclusions and limits of the study: VDJdb matching was skewed toward anti-spike CD8 responses and likely underestimated virus-specific expansions, missing private and CD4 specificities.

Library prep was done by 5' RACE. The sequencing machine was a NextSeq 500. The TCR library protocol attached unique molecular identifiers to individual cDNA molecules to correct for sequencing error and PCR bias. Both TCR alpha and beta chains were sequenced, and tight co-correlation was observed between alpha and beta sequence abundances in each sample. In the authors' own workflow: Decombinator V4 was used to perform V gene, J gene and CDR3 annotation of TCR sequences. TCRs were defined as expanded if a significant change between any two time points was detected under a Poisson model with p below 0.0001. Abundances of TCRs were expressed as counts per million after normalisation to the total number of TCRs sequenced in each sample. TRAV1-2 paired with TRAJ12, TRAJ20 or TRAJ33 defined MAIT TCRs, while TRAV10 paired with TRAJ18 defined iNKT TCRs. A search of VDJdb, accessed on 1 November 2021, was run for TCRs annotated to CMV, EBV and SARS-CoV-2, with TCRs annotated for multiple antigens excluded. TCRdb reran the public reads through fastp at Q25 and MiXCR, keeping productive beta chains. When rows share a CDR3 protein, they turn into one entry using the most common DNA and genes. For this entry, the V and J calls and clone size follow TCRdb and not the study's own pipeline. The sample table contains fewer than 100,000 distinct CDR3 sequences; only one count was recorded for over 9% of them. The top ten clones comprise approximately 4.9% of the sample.

CDR1 and CDR2, looked up from the germline V gene, are MNHNS and SASEGT. For this chain, trimming is 10 bases at the V end and 3 bases at the J end, and the number of junction bases without a gene match is 5. Spanning cysteine to phenylalanine, the CDR3 consists of 13 amino acids. The entry retains the CDR3 DNA only, 39 bases that are in frame from base 1. Sequencing was performed on whole blood. The receptor chain draws on TRBV6-1 and TRBJ2-1; 8 bases in the middle match TRBD2. This receptor was identified in an adult who was a healthcare worker with PCR-confirmed SARS-CoV-2 infection or an uninfected control (not recorded which). For the CDR3, the sequence is CATVREGYNEQFF. The DNA reads as follows: TGTGCCACCGTACGGGAGGGCTACAATGAGCAGTTCTTC.